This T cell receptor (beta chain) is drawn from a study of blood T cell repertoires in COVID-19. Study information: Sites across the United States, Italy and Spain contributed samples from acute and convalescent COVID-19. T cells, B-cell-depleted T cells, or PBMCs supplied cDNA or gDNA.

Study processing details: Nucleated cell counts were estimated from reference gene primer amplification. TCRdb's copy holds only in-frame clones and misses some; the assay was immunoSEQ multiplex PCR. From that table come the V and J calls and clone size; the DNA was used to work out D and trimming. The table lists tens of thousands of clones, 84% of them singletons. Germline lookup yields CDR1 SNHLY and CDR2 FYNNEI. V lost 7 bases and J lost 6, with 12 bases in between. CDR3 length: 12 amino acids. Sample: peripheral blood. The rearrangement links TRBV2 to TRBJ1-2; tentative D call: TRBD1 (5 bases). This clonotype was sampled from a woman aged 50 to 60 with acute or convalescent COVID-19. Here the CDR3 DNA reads TGTGCCAGCAATCCGACAGCCCATGGCTACACCTTC. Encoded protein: CASNPTAHGYTF. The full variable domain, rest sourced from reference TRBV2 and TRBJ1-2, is EPEVTQTPSHQVTQMGQEVILRCVPISNHLYFYWYRQILGQKVEFLVSFYNNEISEKSEIFDDQFSVERPDGSNFTLKIRSTKLEDSAMYFCASNPTAHGYTFGSGTRLTVV.